Below are 28 T cell receptor beta chains sequenced from a single sample in a study of T cells in Graves' hyperthyroidism and ophthalmopathy. The source material, RNA transcripts, was used to amplify TCR beta CDR3 regions. Researchers ran a first-round RT-PCR on the TCR CDR3 using the HTBI primer set. From the multiplex PCR reads, TCRdb called clonotypes with MiXCR, one entry per CDR3 protein. The sample lists under 350,000 distinct CDR3 sequences; 20% to 25% were seen once. Source material: blood. The receptors were gathered from a woman aged 45-60 years with Graves' hyperthyroidism.

J is TRBJ2-1 and V is TRBV5-1; 9 bases fit TRBD1. Unmatched junction bases numbered 10, after V lost 4 bases and J lost 8 bases. The CDR3 runs 15 residues. The germline gives CDR1 SGHRS, CDR2 YFSETQ. CDR3 residues: CASSEQGAGGDEQFF. The CDR3 DNA reads TGCGCCAGCAGCGAACAGGGGGCTGGGGGCGATGAGCAGTTCTTC.

This rearrangement joins TRBV11-3 to TRBJ2-1, with TRBD2 identical over 9 bases. V shed 1 base, J shed 0 bases, and the junction held 10 bases outside the gene matches. The CDR3 sequence is 19 residues long. Germline V gene sequence: CDR1 SGHNT, CDR2 YENEEA. CDR3 bases: TGTGCCAGCAGCTTAGGGTGGGCTAGCGGGACAAGCTCCTACAATGAGCAGTTCTTC. Its translation: CASSLGWASGTSSYNEQFF.

In this sample, this clonotype turned up a few times. J is TRBJ2-7 and V is TRBV6-1; D possibly corresponds to TRBD1 (6 bases). V was clipped by 5 bases and J by 3 bases, with 14 bases between them. The CDR3 sequence is 14 residues long. Germline V CDR1 and CDR2: MNHNS, SASEGT. The CDR3 spells CASSQNGRGYEQYF. DNA of the CDR3: TGTGCCAGCAGTCAAAATGGCAGGGGCTACGAGCAGTACTTC.

In this sample, this clonotype turned up a few times. The chain uses TRBV11-3 and TRBJ2-4; 13 bases are a match to TRBD2. Germline assignment: CDR1 SGHNT and CDR2 YENEEA. J was trimmed by 0 bases and V by 3 bases; bases with no gene match: 8. This CDR3 has 19 residues. The CDR3 bases are TGTGCCAGCAGCTTCGCTGGGACTAGCGGGACCCTAGCCAAAAACATTCAGTACTTC. Residues: CASSFAGTSGTLAKNIQYF. The whole variable domain, filled in from reference TRBV11-3 and TRBJ2-4, reads EAGVVQSPRYKIIEKKQPVAFWCNPISGHNTLYWYLQNLGQGPELLIRYENEEAVDDSQLPKDRFSAERLKGVDSTLKIQPAELGDSAVYLCASSFAGTSGTLAKNIQYFGAGTRLSVL.

The V call is TRBV3-1, the J call TRBJ1-6; 10 positions agree with TRBD1. In germline, CDR1 is LGHDT, CDR2 YNNKEL (reference sequence). The CDR3 length is 18 residues. V gave up 1 base and J gave up 3 bases; unmatched junction bases: 6. The CDR3 DNA follows: TGTGCCAGCAGCCAAGGCCGGGACAGGGGTAACTATAATTCACCCCTCCACTTT. It is translated as CASSQGRDRGNYNSPLHF.

This clonotype was detected ten times or more. The chain uses TRBV7-2 and TRBJ2-2, with TRBD1 identical over 9 bases. Trimming at V came to 5 bases and at J to 5 bases, leaving 6 bases not matched to a gene. Germline CDR1 reads SGHTA; CDR2 reads FQGNSA. This CDR3 has 15 amino acids. This chain's CDR3 is CASSLRQGGTGELFF. The CDR3 nucleotides are TGTGCCAGCAGCCTACGACAGGGGGGTACCGGGGAGCTGTTTTTT.

This chain connects TRBV7-3 to TRBJ2-6; D call uncertain. Germline CDR1 SGHTA, CDR2 FQGTGA. V was shortened by 5 bases and J by 2 bases, with 13 bases between the two germline ends. The CDR3 is 16 residues long. The CDR3 sequence is CASSSARATGANVLTF. CDR3 bases: TGTGCCAGCAGCAGCGCAAGGGCCACTGGGGCCAACGTCCTGACTTTC.

This clonotype came up many times. This sequence joins TRBV20-1 and TRBJ2-1; TRBD2 might be the D (5 bases). Germline CDR1 and CDR2: DFQATT and SNEGSKA (reference sequence). The CDR3 covers 12 residues. V was cut by 0 bases and J by 10 bases, with 10 bases left in between. The CDR3 loop reads CSAREGVMEQFF. In DNA, the CDR3 is TGCAGTGCTAGAGAGGGAGTTATGGAGCAGTTCTTC.

V is TRBV20-1 and J is TRBJ2-2; D is uncertain. Germline assignment: CDR1 DFQATT and CDR2 SNEGSKA (reference sequence). V was pared by 1 base and J by 3 bases, with 9 bases between. This CDR3 has 14 residues. As DNA, the CDR3 is TGCAGTGCTAGAGGGGTTTCGGACACCGGGGAGCTGTTTTTT. Translating gives CSARGVSDTGELFF.

This clonotype has more than one count but fewer than ten. The genes are TRBV29-1 and TRBJ2-5, with 7 positions matching TRBD2. V lost 3 bases and J lost 5; bases outside the gene matches: 6. The CDR3 runs 13 residues. The V gene's germline CDR1 is SQVTM and CDR2 ANQGSEA. CDR3 amino acids: CSVEGGIRETQYF. DNA for the CDR3: TGCAGCGTTGAGGGGGGGATCCGGGAGACCCAGTACTTC.

This clonotype has more than one count but fewer than ten. The conserved final phenylalanine or tryptophan is absent from the CDR3, which likely points to a read error. The gene calls are TRBV5-1 and TRBJ1-6; tentatively, D is TRBD1 (5 bases). The CDR3 consists of 14 residues. Germline V lookup: CDR1 SGHRS, CDR2 YFSETQ. The V and J ends lost 0 bases and 10 bases respectively, with 11 bases between them. In DNA form, the CDR3 reads TGCGCCAGCAGCTTGGTGGGGGGGGACTCACCCCTCCACCTT. It is translated as CASSLVGGDSPLHL.

The chain recombines TRBV14 with TRBJ1-5; TRBD1 matches at 7 bases. This CDR3 region has 16 residues. V was clipped by 1 base and J by 2 bases; unmatched bases: 5. Germline assignment: CDR1 SGHDN and CDR2 FVKESK. The CDR3 DNA reads as TGTGCCAGCAGCCAAGGCCAGGGGGAGGGCAATCAGCCCCAGCATTTT. It codes for CASSQGQGEGNQPQHF.

This clonotype was recorded many times. The chain links TRBV28 to TRBJ2-7; tentative D call: TRBD1 (7 bases). Germline loops: CDR1 MDHEN, CDR2 SYDVKM. Trimming left V 3 bases short and J 7 bases short, with 13 bases between. The CDR3 totals 13 residues. The CDR3 region has the DNA TGTGCCAGCAGTTTGGGGGGACAGTGGGAGCAGTACTTC. As protein: CASSLGGQWEQYF.

The chain couples TRBV7-2 to TRBJ2-7; 8 bases align to TRBD1. This CDR3 has 15 residues. The J segment lost 6 bases and the V segment lost 5 bases, leaving 12 bases of the junction unmatched. Germline assignment: CDR1 SGHTA and CDR2 FQGNSA. The CDR3 reads CASSANRDRTPEQYF. Here the CDR3 DNA reads TGTGCCAGCAGCGCGAACCGGGACAGGACGCCCGAGCAGTACTTC.

This clonotype came up many times. The V call is TRBV7-8, the J call TRBJ1-5; TRBD1 aligns across 7 bases. The CDR3 sequence is 15 residues long. Trimming removed 6 bases from V and 4 bases from J; junction bases left unmatched: 9. Per germline, CDR1 SGHVS and CDR2 FQNEAQ. Here the CDR3 DNA reads TGTGCCAGCAGAGAAAGGACAGGAGAAAATCAGCCCCAGCATTTT. It codes for CASRERTGENQPQHF.

The chain recombines TRBV29-1 with TRBJ2-1; D gene uncertain. The CDR3 contains 12 residues. Trimming took off 7 bases at V and 10 bases at J, with 17 bases between the two ends. Germline V gene sequence: CDR1 SQVTM, CDR2 ANQGSEA. CDR3 in DNA: TGCAGCGCCCGGCCCACCCAAGGCGAGCAGTTCTTC. Translated, it gives CSARPTQGEQFF.

This chain connects TRBV11-1 to TRBJ2-3, with 7 positions matching TRBD1. From germline, CDR1 is SGHAT and CDR2 FQDESV (reference sequence). There are 15 residues in the CDR3. After removal of 1 base from V and 3 bases from J, the junction contained 4 bases not matched to a gene. The CDR3 DNA reads as TGTGCCAGCAGCTTAGAGGCCAGGGGGACAGATACGCAGTATTTT. Its translation is CASSLEARGTDTQYF. The full variable domain, completed using reference TRBV11-1 and TRBJ2-3, is EAEVAQSPRYKITEKSQAVAFWCDPISGHATLYWYRQILGQGPELLVQFQDESVVDDSQLPKDRFSAERLKGVDSTLKIQPAELGDSAMYLCASSLEARGTDTQYFGPGTRLTVL.

In its sample, this clonotype was seen a few times. This chain connects TRBV7-2 to TRBJ1-5; possibly TRBD1 for D (5 bases). The germline V gene has CDR1 SGHTA and CDR2 FQGNSA. With 0 bases removed from V and 6 bases from J, the gap between germline ends came to 12 bases. This CDR3 has 15 residues. CDR3 DNA: TGTGCCAGCAGCTTAGCGAGGACATCGGGTCAGCCCCAGCATTTT. Protein sequence: CASSLARTSGQPQHF. Complete variable domain (other parts from reference TRBV7-2 and TRBJ1-5): GAGVSQSPSNKVTEKGKDVELRCDPISGHTALYWYRQSLGQGLEFLIYFQGNSAPDKSGLPSDRFSAERTGGSVSTLTIQRTQQEDSAVYLCASSLARTSGQPQHFGDGTRLSIL.

This clonotype has a count of ten or more. This chain uses TRBV6-1 with TRBJ2-1; 12 bases match TRBD2. Germline assignment: CDR1 MNHNS and CDR2 SASEGT. V dropped 4 bases and J dropped 1; count of bases not matched to a gene: 5. The CDR3 has 17 amino acids. The CDR3: CASSGTLAGGSYNEQFF. In nucleotides, the CDR3 is TGTGCCAGCAGTGGAACGCTAGCGGGAGGGTCCTACAATGAGCAGTTCTTC.

The V call is TRBV7-9, the J call TRBJ2-7, with D perhaps TRBD2 (7 bases). The CDR3 is made up of 17 amino acids. The V end was cut by 1 base, the J end by 5 bases, with 21 bases between. Germline loops: CDR1 SEHNR, CDR2 FQNEAQ (reference sequence). The CDR3 sequence: CASSLGSGWGGSDEQYF. The CDR3 nucleotides read TGTGCCAGCAGCTTAGGATCGGGATGGGGGGGCAGCGACGAGCAGTACTTC.

This clonotype was observed at least ten times. This rearrangement joins TRBV5-1 to TRBJ1-1, with 9 bases identical to TRBD1. The trim removed 0 bases at V and 1 base at J, leaving 7 bases unmatched. The CDR3 runs to 17 residues. The germline V gene encodes CDR1 SGHRS and CDR2 YFSETQ. The CDR3 reads CASSLATGGYGNTEAFF. The CDR3 DNA reads as TGCGCCAGCAGCTTGGCGACAGGGGGTTACGGGAACACTGAAGCTTTCTTT.

Details on this clonotype: Being one base from a much bigger clone, this may be a read error. The chain combines TRBV6-1 with TRBJ2-4; possibly TRBD2 for D (5 bases). The CDR3 runs to 16 residues. Looked up from germline, CDR1 is MNHNS and CDR2 is SASEGT. The chain's CDR3 is CTSSGVAGVAKNIQYF. Written as DNA, the CDR3 is TGTACCAGCAGTGGGGTCGCGGGCGTAGCCAAAAACATTCAGTACTTC.

This clonotype has just a few counts. V and J are TRBV6-1 and TRBJ2-5; 8 bases line up with TRBD1. Germline CDR1 is MNHNS and CDR2 is SASEGT. This CDR3 has 15 residues. V trimming: 6 bases; J trimming: 2 bases; junction bases outside the gene matches: 8. The CDR3 nucleotides read TGTGCCAGCAGCCGACAGGGGCGCCAGCAAGAGACCCAGTACTTC. Translating it yields CASSRQGRQQETQYF.

The sample holds many counts of this clonotype. The chain joins TRBV24-1 to TRBJ1-5; a possible D gene is TRBD1 (6 bases). The CDR3 runs 17 residues. CDR1 and CDR2 from the germline V gene are KGHDR and SFDVKD. The ends were cut back, 1 base at V and 5 bases at J, with 17 bases in the middle. The DNA of the CDR3 is TGTGCCACCAGTGATTTAACAGGGCAGCCCATCGATCAGCCCCAGCATTTT. Its protein is CATSDLTGQPIDQPQHF.

This chain links TRBV6-6 with TRBJ1-1; D is undetermined. This CDR3 has 14 amino acids. The germline gives CDR1 MNHNY, CDR2 SVGAGI (reference sequence). Trimming shortened V by 0 bases and J by 2 bases, and 7 bases separated the two germline ends. CDR3 in DNA: TGTGCCAGCAGTTACTCGACCAGCAACACTGAAGCTTTCTTT. Encoded protein: CASSYSTSNTEAFF.

This chain connects TRBV18 to TRBJ2-7; TRBD1 aligns across 9 bases. Germline V lookup: CDR1 KGHSH, CDR2 LQKENI. J lost 2 bases, V lost 2 bases, and 4 bases had no gene match. The CDR3 loop spans 15 amino acids. The CDR3 reads CASSPGTGSTYEQYF. DNA for the CDR3: TGTGCCAGCTCACCAGGGACAGGGTCCACCTACGAGCAGTACTTC.

This clonotype was seen a handful of times. In nucleotides, the CDR3 is TGTGCCAGCAGCTTGGGGATACAGGGGTCTGGCTACACCTTC. Its translation: CASSLGIQGSGYTF. The chain combines TRBV5-4 with TRBJ1-2; TRBD1 agrees at 7 bases. Looked up from germline, CDR1 is SGHNT and CDR2 is YYREEE (reference sequence). The CDR3 length is 14 residues. J gave up 7 bases and V 0 bases, and 6 bases lay outside the gene matches.

This clonotype was detected ten times or more. This chain joins TRBV11-2 and TRBJ1-1; D gene ambiguous. Germline V gene sequence: CDR1 SGHAT, CDR2 FQNNGV. Trimming removed 8 bases from V and 3 bases from J, with 13 bases in between. This CDR3 has 13 residues. The DNA of the CDR3 is TGTGCCAGCTCACCCCCCGGCTACACTGAAGCTTTCTTT. Encoded protein: CASSPPGYTEAFF. The full variable domain, in which reference TRBV11-2 and TRBJ1-1 provide the parts outside the CDR3, is EAGVAQSPRYKIIEKRQSVAFWCNPISGHATLYWYQQILGQGPKLLIQFQNNGVVDDSQLPKDRFSAERLKGVDSTLKIQPAKLEDSAVYLCASSPPGYTEAFFGQGTRLTVV.